The clone carrying this TCR beta chain appeared a single time. Its specificity is unknown. This record comes from a study of cytomegalovirus exposure and HLA in healthy donors. General study findings and limits: It emerged from a later analysis that several of the most significant clusters appeared to be linked to common viral pathogens. The productive fraction for most TCR beta V segments was about 90% or about 30% in an earlier analysis. Later, TCR association rates were found to vary by HLA locus, highest for DRB1 and lowest for HLA-C.

Germline V gives CDR1 SGDLS, CDR2 YYNGEE. This CDR3 spans 16 amino acids. V was trimmed by 0 bases and J by 2 bases, leaving 12 bases between them. The PCR used 60 Vbeta and 13 Jbeta primers. As originally analysed: An analysis performed later counted about 80 million unique TCR beta chains (around 9.9 million of them shared). Sequencing used immunoSEQ multiplex PCR; TCRdb keeps in-frame clones, though not all of them. The V and J calls and the clone size are those of that table, but D and trimming were determined from the DNA. Of some 84,000 clones listed, 63% are singletons. This TCR was sampled from a woman between 40 and 50 years old in good health and CMV-seropositive. The material sequenced was PBMCs. The chain links TRBV9 to TRBJ2-1; the D gene is possibly TRBD2 (5 bases). The chain's CDR3 is CASSVAYRGAYNEQFF. The CDR3 DNA follows: TGTGCCAGCAGCGTAGCGTATCGGGGTGCCTACAATGAGCAGTTCTTC.